One and the same sample provided the 15 T cell receptor beta chains below, sequenced in a study of blood T cell repertoires in COVID-19. Here immunoSEQ multiplex PCR was the method, and the copy in TCRdb shows in-frame clones only, minus some. Found here are under 450,000 clones, 70% to 90% of them singletons; the top ten hold about 1.6%. The specimen was peripheral blood. These receptors were taken from a woman in her thirties or forties with COVID-19, enrolled during active disease.

V and J are TRBV28 and TRBJ2-2; 12 bases map to TRBD2. Germline loops: CDR1 MDHEN, CDR2 SYDVKM. The CDR3 spans 17 residues. The J segment lost 0 bases and the V segment lost 7 bases, leaving 6 bases of the junction unmatched. CDR3 in DNA: TGTGCCAGCACCAGAGGACTAGCGGGGCCGAACACCGGGGAGCTGTTTTTT. It encodes CASTRGLAGPNTGELFF. The variable domain in full, with the rest retrieved from reference TRBV28 and TRBJ2-2, is DVKVTQSSRYLVKRTGEKVFLECVQDMDHENMFWYRQDPGLGLRLIYFSYDVKMKEKGDIPEGYSVSREKKERFSLILESASTNQTSMYLCASTRGLAGPNTGELFFGEGSRLTVL.

The chain is built from TRBV9 and TRBJ1-2, with 12 nucleotides matching TRBD1. The CDR3 is 15 amino acids. Losses at the gene ends were 3 bases for V and 8 bases for J; bases not matched to a gene: 8. Germline V gives CDR1 SGDLS, CDR2 YYNGEE. The CDR3 DNA reads TGTGCCAGCAGCGCCGGGACAGGGGGCTCGGTAGGCTACACCTTC. Translation gives CASSAGTGGSVGYTF.

The chain couples TRBV7-3 to TRBJ1-1; D perhaps matches TRBD1 (6 bases). The V gene's germline CDR1 is SGHTA and CDR2 FQGTGA. V was clipped by 4 bases and J by 1 base, with 16 bases between them. The length of the CDR3 is 16 residues. This CDR3 reads CASSYDRLRGNTEAFF. In DNA, the CDR3 is TGTGCCAGCAGCTACGACAGGCTCAGGGGGAACACTGAAGCTTTCTTT. Combining the CDR3 with reference TRBV7-3 and TRBJ1-1 gives the whole variable domain GAGVSQTPSNKVTEKGKYVELRCDPISGHTALYWYRQSLGQGPEFLIYFQGTGAADDSGLPNDRFFAVRPEGSVSTLKIQRTERGDSAVYLCASSYDRLRGNTEAFFGQGTRLTVV.

This chain joins TRBV3-1 (or the pseudogene TRBV3-2) and TRBJ2-7; D is possibly TRBD2 (6 bases). Germline lookup yields CDR1 LGHDT and CDR2 YNNKEL (reference sequence). There are 15 residues in the CDR3. The V and J ends lost 4 bases and 2 bases respectively, with 15 bases between them. The CDR3 here is CASSRGTWEPYEQYF. CDR3 coding DNA: TGTGCCAGCAGCCGGGGGACTTGGGAGCCCTACGAGCAGTACTTC.

CDR3 DNA sequence: TGTGCCAGTAGTATTCTCGGGAGTGCTGAAAAACTGTTTTTT. Protein: CASSILGSAEKLFF. The chain is built from TRBV19 and TRBJ1-4; D ambiguous. Trimming removed 3 bases at V and 7 bases at J, with 12 bases between. In germline, CDR1 is LNHDA, CDR2 SQIVND (reference sequence). This CDR3 is 14 amino acids long.

J is TRBJ2-2 and V is TRBV27; TRBD2 aligns across 10 bases. Germline V gene data show CDR1 as MNHEY and CDR2 as SMNVEV (reference sequence). This CDR3 region has 16 residues. The V and J ends lost 6 bases and 6 bases, in that order; junction bases with no gene match: 10. This chain's CDR3 is CASSSPLAGDAGELFF. CDR3 nucleotides: TGTGCCAGCAGCTCCCCCCTAGCGGGAGATGCCGGGGAGCTGTTTTTT.

The CDR3 bases are TGTGCCTGGAGTGCGGGGTCGAGAAATCAGCCCCAGCATTTT. Protein product: CAWSAGSRNQPQHF. The chain is built from TRBV30 and TRBJ1-5, with D unclear. The V gene's germline CDR1 is GTSNPN and CDR2 SVGIG (reference sequence). V was shortened by 1 base and J by 4 bases, with 11 bases between the two germline ends. The CDR3 is made up of 14 amino acids.

The CDR3 region has the DNA TGTGCCAGCAGCCCACTAGGTGTATACGAGCAGTACTTC. It translates to CASSPLGVYEQYF. V is TRBV9 and J is TRBJ2-7; perhaps TRBD2 as D (5 bases). Trimming took off 4 bases at V and 4 bases at J, with 12 bases between the two ends. The CDR3 runs 13 residues. In germline, CDR1 is SGDLS, CDR2 YYNGEE.

The gene calls are TRBV30 and TRBJ1-3; maybe TRBD1 (5 bases). Trimming removed 1 base at V and 4 bases at J, with 8 bases between. The CDR3 runs to 13 residues. Looked up from germline, CDR1 is GTSNPN and CDR2 is SVGIG (reference sequence). The CDR3 region is CAWSGRGGNTIYF. CDR3 coding DNA: TGTGCCTGGAGTGGTAGGGGAGGAAACACCATATATTTT.

This chain joins TRBV7-6 and TRBJ2-2; unclear D gene. This CDR3 is 15 amino acids long. The germline V gene encodes CDR1 SGHVS and CDR2 FNYEAQ. V lost 2 bases and J lost 2, with 9 bases in between. CDR3 sequence: CASSLQRFNTGELFF. In nucleotides, the CDR3 is TGTGCCAGCAGCTTACAGCGTTTTAACACCGGGGAGCTGTTTTTT.

The chain employs TRBV28 and TRBJ2-2, with D perhaps TRBD1 (5 bases). Germline CDR1 reads MDHEN; CDR2 reads SYDVKM. The ends were cut back, 8 bases at V and 6 bases at J, with 13 bases in the middle. The CDR3 covers 13 residues. CDR3 protein: CASSLLGAGELFF. CDR3 nucleotide sequence: TGTGCCAGCTCCCTTCTAGGGGCCGGGGAGCTGTTTTTT.

This rearrangement joins TRBV3-1 (or the pseudogene TRBV3-2) to TRBJ2-1; 10 nucleotides align to TRBD2. Losses at the gene ends were 0 bases for V and 8 bases for J; bases not matched to a gene: 13. This CDR3 has 18 amino acids. Germline loops: CDR1 LGHDT, CDR2 YNNKEL (reference sequence). The CDR3 coding sequence is TGTGCCAGCAGCCAAGATGGGAGGCTAGCGGGGGTATTTGATGAGCAGTTCTTC. Its protein product is CASSQDGRLAGVFDEQFF.

V gene TRBV4-3 combines with J gene TRBJ1-1; D is undetermined. Germline loops: CDR1 LGHNA, CDR2 YSLEER. V was clipped by 0 bases and J by 3 bases, with 11 bases between them. The CDR3 covers 15 residues. CDR3 in DNA: TGCGCCAGCAGCCAAGATAAGGACTACTACACTGAAGCTTTCTTT. Protein product: CASSQDKDYYTEAFF.

The rearrangement uses TRBV28 and TRBJ1-1; the D gene is possibly TRBD1 (6 bases). V lost 4 bases and J 0 bases, leaving 12 bases between the germline ends. The CDR3 is 15 amino acids. The germline CDR1 and CDR2 sequences are MDHEN and SYDVKM. In DNA, the CDR3 is TGTGCCAGCAGTTCGTCCTACAGGGTGAACACTGAAGCTTTCTTT. Translating it yields CASSSSYRVNTEAFF.

CDR3 bases: TGTGCCAGCAGCGTAGGGGGGAGGACCACCTACAATGAGCAGTTCTTC. Its protein product is CASSVGGRTTYNEQFF. The genes are TRBV9 and TRBJ2-1, with a weak D call TRBD2 (6 bases). Trimming removed 0 bases at V and 2 bases at J, with 12 bases between. CDR1 and CDR2 from the germline V gene are SGDLS and YYNGEE. This CDR3 is built from 16 residues.